This TCR beta chain was recovered during a study of blood T cell repertoires in COVID-19. Overall study context: The samples span acute and convalescent COVID-19 from the United States, Italy and Spain. The cDNA or gDNA used as material had been derived from T cells, B-cell-depleted T cells, or PBMCs.

Authors' analysis steps: Estimation of nucleated cell counts relied on the amplification of reference gene primers. Clones were sequenced by immunoSEQ multiplex PCR, and TCRdb holds only the in-frame ones, with some missing. Clone size and V and J calls were adopted from that table, with D and trimming inferred from the DNA. Of around 230,000 clones listed, approximately 86% are singletons. Per germline, CDR1 SNHLY and CDR2 FYNNEI. Trimming removed 1 base at V and 4 bases at J, with 13 bases between. CDR3 length equals 16 residues. This receptor was identified in a middle-aged man with acute or convalescent COVID-19. The chain employs TRBV2 and TRBJ2-2; possibly TRBD2 for D (5 bases). Sample: peripheral blood. CDR3 loop: CASSEVAGEGTGELFF. CDR3 sequence (DNA): TGTGCCAGCAGTGAAGTAGCAGGCGAGGGCACCGGGGAGCTGTTTTTT.